The entry below gives a single T cell receptor (beta chain) sequence along with its context. Its antigen is not known. Profiling relied on immunoSEQ multiplex PCR, and the TCRdb table lists in-frame clones only, not all of them. The sample consists of approximately 300,000 clones, roughly 85% of them appearing once. The record originates from a study of cytotoxic CD8 clonotypes in ibrutinib-treated CLL. The wider study: Samples showed on average roughly 260,000 productive templates and approximately 94,000 productive rearrangements. Whole-study findings and limits: Circulating CD8+ T-cell counts were tracked by baseline clonality, which exceeded that of age-matched healthy donors.

PBMCs were cryopreserved, and around 1.9 micrograms of genomic DNA from them went into TCR beta libraries. With V trimmed by 3 bases and J by 2 bases, 0 bases remained unmatched. Germline lookup yields CDR1 SGDLS and CDR2 YYNGEE. CDR3 length: 13 residues. The V and J genes are TRBV9 and TRBJ2-5, with TRBD1 identical over 8 bases. This specimen consisted of PBMCs, obtained before ibrutinib treatment. The clonotype comes from a human donor with chronic lymphocytic leukemia. CDR3 region: CASSGTGQETQYF. CDR3 in DNA: TGTGCCAGCAGCGGGACAGGGCAAGAGACCCAGTACTTC.